What follows are 31 T cell receptor beta chains derived from one specimen sequenced in a study of blood T cell repertoires in COVID-19. Assay used: immunoSEQ multiplex PCR; TCRdb lists only in-frame clones, some missing. The sample has around 93,000 clones, less than 95% seen once. The material sequenced was peripheral blood. The receptors come from a man younger than 35 with COVID-19, enrolled during active disease.

The rearrangement joins TRBV11-2 to TRBJ2-6, with D possibly matching TRBD2 (6 bases). Germline lookup yields CDR1 SGHAT and CDR2 FQNNGV. The CDR3 loop spans 17 amino acids. Trimming removed 11 bases at V and 0 bases at J, with 20 bases between. Here the CDR3 DNA reads TGTGCCGGGCAGCGCGCAGGAGGGGCCTCTGGGGCCAACGTCCTGACTTTC. Its translation is CAGQRAGGASGANVLTF.

The chain is built from TRBV2 and TRBJ2-2, with 11 bases matching TRBD2. The CDR3 is 17 amino acids. V dropped 6 bases and J dropped 4; count of bases not matched to a gene: 10. The V gene's germline CDR1 is SNHLY and CDR2 FYNNEI. This chain's CDR3 is CASRRTSGSLGTGELFF. The CDR3 nucleotides read TGTGCCAGCAGAAGAACTAGCGGGAGCTTGGGCACCGGGGAGCTGTTTTTT.

The rearrangement links TRBV6-6 to TRBJ2-7, with D possibly being TRBD2 (5 bases). The CDR3 has 15 residues. The V end was cut by 8 bases, the J end by 2 bases, with 19 bases between. Germline V lookup: CDR1 MNHNY, CDR2 SVGAGI (reference sequence). The CDR3 region is CASLATGIVPYEQYF. The CDR3 coding sequence is TGTGCCAGCTTAGCTACCGGGATCGTCCCCTACGAGCAGTACTTC.

The chain employs TRBV19 and TRBJ1-5; tentatively, D is TRBD1 (6 bases). This CDR3 has 14 amino acids. Trimming took off 1 base at V and 5 bases at J, with 9 bases between the two ends. Germline V lookup: CDR1 LNHDA, CDR2 SQIVND (reference sequence). The CDR3 sequence: CASSIGAGDQPQHF. CDR3 DNA: TGTGCCAGTAGTATAGGGGCAGGGGATCAGCCCCAGCATTTT.

To note about this clone: One end of the junction is discordant with germline, which a read error may explain. The chain uses TRBV28 and TRBJ1-4; D uncertain. Germline CDR1 and CDR2: MDHEN and SYDVKM. CDR3 length: 13 residues. CDR3 DNA: TGTGCCAGCAGTTTAAAATACAGAGAAAAACTGCTTTTT. Protein: CASSLKYREKLLF. Full variable domain (missing parts from reference TRBV28 and TRBJ1-4): DVKVTQSSRYLVKRTGEKVFLECVQDMDHENMFWYRQDPGLGLRLIYFSYDVKMKEKGDIPEGYSVSREKKERFSLILESASTNQTSMYLCASSLKYREKLLFGSGTQLSVL.

The chain carries TRBV28 and TRBJ1-5; tentatively, D is TRBD1 (5 bases). The CDR3 contains 15 residues. Germline lookup yields CDR1 MDHEN and CDR2 SYDVKM. V lost 5 bases to trimming and J lost 4 bases, with 15 bases between them. In DNA, the CDR3 is TGTGCCAGCAGTCTACTTCCCAGGGCTAATCAGCCCCAGCATTTT. Translated, it gives CASSLLPRANQPQHF.

The CDR3 sequence: CASSELAGGGDTQYF. The DNA of the CDR3 is TGTGCCAGCAGCGAACTAGCGGGAGGAGGAGATACGCAGTATTTT. J is TRBJ2-3 and V is TRBV4-2, with 12 nucleotides matching TRBD2. The CDR3 has 15 residues. CDR1 and CDR2 (germline): LGHNA, YNFKEQ. V shed 5 bases, J shed 5 bases, and the junction held 5 bases outside the gene matches.

This rearrangement joins TRBV7-9 to TRBJ2-2, with 10 bases matching TRBD2. V shed 5 bases and J 4 bases; nucleotides not matched to a gene: 10. From germline, CDR1 is SEHNR and CDR2 FQNEAQ (reference sequence). The CDR3 is made up of 17 amino acids. The CDR3 spells CASSGAASGRVTGELFF. CDR3 nucleotides: TGTGCCAGCAGCGGCGCTGCTAGCGGGAGAGTCACCGGGGAGCTGTTTTTT.

The genes are TRBV6-5 and TRBJ2-7; 9 bases are a match to TRBD2. This CDR3 is built from 16 residues. With 0 bases clipped from V and 2 bases from J, the junction kept 5 bases outside the gene matches. CDR1 MNHEY and CDR2 SVGAGI come from the germline V gene. CDR3 nucleotide sequence: TGTGCCAGCAGTTACTCGAAAGCGGGAGGTCCCTACGAGCAGTACTTC. Encoded protein: CASSYSKAGGPYEQYF.

The chain employs TRBV5-4 and TRBJ1-2; 8 nucleotides line up with TRBD1. The CDR3 runs 13 residues. Trimming took 2 bases from V and 11 from J; bases not matched to a gene: 8. Germline V lookup: CDR1 SGHNT, CDR2 YYREEE (reference sequence). CDR3 nucleotides: TGTGCCAGCAGCTTCGTCGACAGGGGCTCATACACCTTC. It translates to CASSFVDRGSYTF.

The chain is built from TRBV10-3 and TRBJ2-7; tentative D call: TRBD2 (5 bases). The V and J ends lost 6 bases and 0 bases respectively, with 9 bases between them. Germline V CDR1 and CDR2: ENHRY, SYGVKD. This CDR3 is 13 amino acids long. CDR3 bases: TGTGCCATCAGCGGGGTCAGCTCCTACGAGCAGTACTTC. Protein: CAISGVSSYEQYF.

The rearrangement links TRBV19 to TRBJ2-7; D remains unclear. The germline gives CDR1 LNHDA, CDR2 SQIVND (reference sequence). V was trimmed by 5 bases and J by 0 bases, leaving 8 bases between them. The CDR3 spans 13 residues. The chain's CDR3 is CASSLGSSYEQYF. The CDR3 bases are TGTGCCAGTAGTCTCGGGTCCTCCTACGAGCAGTACTTC.

The chain uses TRBV30 and TRBJ1-1; a weak D match, TRBD1 (5 bases). Germline V gene sequence: CDR1 GTSNPN, CDR2 SVGIG (reference sequence). Trimming took off 4 bases at V and 4 bases at J, with 13 bases between the two ends. This CDR3 has 13 residues. The chain's CDR3 is CAWTPDGGTEAFF. CDR3 nucleotide sequence: TGTGCCTGGACACCCGACGGGGGCACTGAAGCTTTCTTT.

J is TRBJ2-1 and V is TRBV6-1, with unresolved D. Trimming took off 1 base at V and 0 bases at J, with 7 bases between the two ends. Germline values: CDR1 MNHNS, CDR2 SASEGT. This CDR3 has 15 residues. CDR3 DNA sequence: TGTGCCAGCAGTGAAGATGACAACTCCTACAATGAGCAGTTCTTC. Encoded protein: CASSEDDNSYNEQFF.

The J gene is TRBJ2-3, the V gene TRBV28; 7 nucleotides match TRBD1. This CDR3 spans 15 amino acids. CDR1 and CDR2 (germline): MDHEN, SYDVKM. V trimming: 2 bases; J trimming: 3 bases; junction bases outside the gene matches: 5. CDR3 protein: CASSLRDRRTDTQYF. DNA for the CDR3: TGTGCCAGCAGTTTACGGGACAGACGGACAGATACGCAGTATTTT.

The rearrangement links TRBV27 to TRBJ1-5; the D gene is possibly TRBD1 (6 bases). V shed 6 bases and J shed 9 bases, with 27 bases lying between them. This CDR3 has 17 residues. Germline V gene sequence: CDR1 MNHEY, CDR2 SMNVEV (reference sequence). The CDR3 nucleotides are TGTGCCAGCAGCCCCCTATTTCAATCAGCGGACAGTGGGCCCCAGCATTTT. Protein: CASSPLFQSADSGPQHF.

Remarks on this clone: The same CDR3 arises from other DNA sequences in this sample as well. V gene TRBV11-2 combines with J gene TRBJ2-7, with 9 bases aligning to TRBD2. This CDR3 has 15 residues. The V and J ends lost 3 bases and 0 bases, in that order; junction bases with no gene match: 3. Looked up from germline, CDR1 is SGHAT and CDR2 is FQNNGV. CDR3 DNA: TGTGCCAGCAGCTTGTATAGCGGGAGCTCCTACGAGCAGTACTTC. It specifies CASSLYSGSSYEQYF. Filled out from reference TRBV11-2 and TRBJ2-7, the complete variable domain reads EAGVAQSPRYKIIEKRQSVAFWCNPISGHATLYWYQQILGQGPKLLIQFQNNGVVDDSQLPKDRFSAERLKGVDSTLKIQPAKLEDSAVYLCASSLYSGSSYEQYFGPGTRLTVT.

On this clone: Within the sample, other DNA sequences also encode this same CDR3. The gene calls are TRBV4-3 and TRBJ1-6; D call uncertain. Germline V gene lookup returns CDR1 LGHNA and CDR2 YSLEER. The germline V and J ends were trimmed by 4 bases and 7 bases, with 11 bases remaining between them. CDR3 length: 14 amino acids. The CDR3 loop reads CASSPGQLNSPLHF. The CDR3 DNA is TGCGCCAGCAGCCCAGGCCAGTTAAATTCACCCCTCCACTTT.

V usage is TRBV5-4 and J usage is TRBJ2-7; 9 nucleotides agree with TRBD1. Losses at the gene ends were 4 bases for V and 5 bases for J; bases not matched to a gene: 10. Germline loops: CDR1 SGHNT, CDR2 YYREEE (reference sequence). This CDR3 comprises 15 residues. CDR3 protein: CASSTLQGAFDEQYF. Written as DNA, the CDR3 is TGTGCCAGCAGCACCCTACAGGGGGCCTTCGACGAGCAGTACTTC.

V and J are TRBV7-9 and TRBJ2-7, with 13 bases aligning to TRBD2. Trimming removed 3 bases from V and 6 bases from J; junction bases left unmatched: 11. The CDR3 spans 17 residues. Germline V gives CDR1 SEHNR, CDR2 FQNEAQ (reference sequence). CDR3 coding DNA: TGTGCCAGCAGCTTCTCGATCCCGGGACTAGCGGGACGCGAGCAGTACTTC. It specifies CASSFSIPGLAGREQYF.

This chain joins TRBV3-1 (or the pseudogene TRBV3-2) and TRBJ2-7, with 7 bases fitting TRBD2. The CDR3 sequence is 15 residues long. CDR1 and CDR2 from the germline V gene are LGHDT and YNNKEL (reference sequence). Trimming took 1 base from V and 4 from J; bases not matched to a gene: 7. This CDR3 reads CASSQGGEGGYEQYF. DNA of the CDR3: TGTGCCAGCAGCCAAGGGGGAGAGGGAGGGTACGAGCAGTACTTC.

The V call is TRBV9, the J call TRBJ2-7; D perhaps matches TRBD1 (6 bases). In germline, CDR1 is SGDLS, CDR2 YYNGEE. The CDR3 contains 14 residues. The germline V and J ends were trimmed by 0 bases and 5 bases, with 12 bases remaining between them. DNA for the CDR3: TGTGCCAGCAGCGTAGACAGGGACGGCAACGAGCAGTACTTC. This gives the protein CASSVDRDGNEQYF.

V usage is TRBV27 and J usage is TRBJ2-7, with D tentatively TRBD1 (7 bases). V lost 5 bases and J lost 1, with 12 bases in between. From germline, CDR1 is MNHEY and CDR2 SMNVEV (reference sequence). This CDR3 comprises 14 residues. CDR3: CASSQTGRSYEQYF. In DNA form, the CDR3 reads TGTGCCAGCAGTCAGACAGGGAGGTCCTACGAGCAGTACTTC.

The chain joins TRBV19 to TRBJ1-1; a weak D match, TRBD1 (5 bases). Trimming cost V 7 bases and J 5 bases, with 17 bases left between them. This CDR3 contains 14 residues. Germline CDR1 is LNHDA and CDR2 is SQIVND (reference sequence). CDR3 loop: CASTWGGPSTEAFF. CDR3 in DNA: TGTGCCAGTACCTGGGGGGGTCCGAGTACTGAAGCTTTCTTT. Variable domain in full (rest from reference TRBV19 and TRBJ1-1): DGGITQSPKYLFRKEGQNVTLSCEQNLNHDAMYWYRQDPGQGLRLIYYSQIVNDFQKGDIAEGYSVSREKKESFPLTVTSAQKNPTAFYLCASTWGGPSTEAFFGQGTRLTVV.

V gene TRBV19 combines with J gene TRBJ2-3, with 10 bases aligning to TRBD2. The CDR3 has 16 amino acids. Germline loops: CDR1 LNHDA, CDR2 SQIVND (reference sequence). With 7 bases clipped from V and 9 bases from J, the junction kept 16 bases outside the gene matches. CDR3 in DNA: TGTGCCAGTACCCCGAACCCCACTAGCGGGACCCAAACGCAGTATTTT. Its translation is CASTPNPTSGTQTQYF.

The J gene is TRBJ2-7, the V gene TRBV7-9; possible D gene TRBD1, 5 bases. V was clipped by 5 bases and J by 2 bases, with 10 bases between them. Germline V lookup: CDR1 SEHNR, CDR2 FQNEAQ (reference sequence). CDR3 length equals 13 residues. This CDR3 is CASSTTDTYEQYF. For the CDR3, the DNA is TGTGCCAGCAGCACGACAGATACCTACGAGCAGTACTTC. Full variable domain (rest looked up from reference TRBV7-9 and TRBJ2-7): DTGVSQNPRHKITKRGQNVTFRCDPISEHNRLYWYRQTLGQGPEFLTYFQNEAQLEKSRLLSDRFSAERPKGSFSTLEIQRTEQGDSAMYLCASSTTDTYEQYFGPGTRLTVT.

The J gene is TRBJ1-5, the V gene TRBV11-2; D is uncertain. The CDR3 runs 13 residues. Trimming cost V 0 bases and J 5 bases, with 5 bases left between them. Germline CDR1 SGHAT, CDR2 FQNNGV. CDR3 amino acids: CASSLDRDQPQHF. The CDR3, as DNA: TGTGCCAGCAGCTTAGATAGAGATCAGCCCCAGCATTTT.

The rearrangement links TRBV18 to TRBJ1-1; TRBD1 matches at 8 bases. This CDR3 has 15 amino acids. Germline CDR1 and CDR2: KGHSH and LQKENI. J lost 1 base, V lost 3 bases, and 4 bases had no gene match. CDR3 nucleotides: TGTGCCAGCTCACCCTCGACAGGGGCGAACACTGAAGCTTTCTTT. Translation: CASSPSTGANTEAFF.

Only one count was recorded for this clone. The V gene is TRBV18, the J gene TRBJ1-1, with TRBD1 as a possible D gene (6 bases). V gave up 3 bases and J gave up 1 base, with 15 bases separating them. The CDR3 is 16 amino acids. CDR1 KGHSH and CDR2 LQKENI come from the germline V gene. For the CDR3, the DNA is TGTGCCAGCTCACCCCAGCCAGGGGTCAGGAACACTGAAGCTTTCTTT. It encodes CASSPQPGVRNTEAFF. Complete variable domain (other parts from reference TRBV18 and TRBJ1-1): NAGVMQNPRHLVRRRGQEARLRCSPMKGHSHVYWYRQLPEEGLKFMVYLQKENIIDESGMPKERFSAEFPKEGPSILRIQQVVRGDSAAYFCASSPQPGVRNTEAFFGQGTRLTVV.

The CDR3: CASRNDTLEGENEKLFF. The CDR3 bases are TGTGCCAGCAGGAACGACACGTTGGAAGGGGAAAACGAAAAACTGTTTTTT. The gene calls are TRBV28 and TRBJ1-4; possibly TRBD1 for D (5 bases). V was pared by 6 bases and J by 8 bases, with 25 bases between. The CDR3 is 17 residues long. Germline CDR1 reads MDHEN; CDR2 reads SYDVKM.

The genes are TRBV27 and TRBJ2-1; 12 bases line up with TRBD2. J lost 4 bases, V lost 2 bases, and 6 bases had no gene match. The CDR3 covers 17 residues. Germline lookup yields CDR1 MNHEY and CDR2 SMNVEV (reference sequence). In DNA, the CDR3 is TGTGCCAGCAGTTTACTAGCGGGGGGGGATAGATACAATGAGCAGTTCTTC. It encodes CASSLLAGGDRYNEQFF.